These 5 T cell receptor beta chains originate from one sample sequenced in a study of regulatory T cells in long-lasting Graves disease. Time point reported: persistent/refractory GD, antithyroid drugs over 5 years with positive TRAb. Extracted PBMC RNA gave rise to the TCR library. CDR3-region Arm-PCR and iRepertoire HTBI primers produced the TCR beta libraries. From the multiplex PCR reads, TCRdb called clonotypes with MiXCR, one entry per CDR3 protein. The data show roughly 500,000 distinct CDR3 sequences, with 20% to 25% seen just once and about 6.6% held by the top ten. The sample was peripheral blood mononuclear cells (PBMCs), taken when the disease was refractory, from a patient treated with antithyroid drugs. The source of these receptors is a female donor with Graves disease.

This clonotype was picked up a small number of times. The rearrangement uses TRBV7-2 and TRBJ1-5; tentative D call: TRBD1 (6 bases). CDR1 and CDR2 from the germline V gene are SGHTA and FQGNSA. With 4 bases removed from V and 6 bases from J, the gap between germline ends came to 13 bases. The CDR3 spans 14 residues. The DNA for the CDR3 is TGTGCCAGCAGCTCATCACAGGGAGGTCAGCCCCAGCATTTT. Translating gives CASSSSQGGQPQHF.

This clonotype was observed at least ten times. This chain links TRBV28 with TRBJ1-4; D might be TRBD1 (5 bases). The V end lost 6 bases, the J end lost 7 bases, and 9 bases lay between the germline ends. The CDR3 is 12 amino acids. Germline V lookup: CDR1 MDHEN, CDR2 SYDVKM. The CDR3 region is CASRPGFEKLFF. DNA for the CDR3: TGTGCCAGCAGACCAGGGTTTGAAAAACTGTTTTTT.

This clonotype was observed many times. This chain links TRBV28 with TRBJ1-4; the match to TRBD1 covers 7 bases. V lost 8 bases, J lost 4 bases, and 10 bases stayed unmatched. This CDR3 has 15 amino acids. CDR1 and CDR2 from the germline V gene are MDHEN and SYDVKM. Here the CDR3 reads CASEGAGANNEKLFF. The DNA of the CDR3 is TGTGCCAGCGAGGGGGCAGGGGCTAATAATGAAAAACTGTTTTTT.

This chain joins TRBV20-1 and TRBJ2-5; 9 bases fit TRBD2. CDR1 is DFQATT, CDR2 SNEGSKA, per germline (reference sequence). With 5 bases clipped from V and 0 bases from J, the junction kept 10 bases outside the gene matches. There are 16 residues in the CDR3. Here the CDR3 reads CSALQVASGDQETQYF. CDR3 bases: TGCAGTGCTCTCCAGGTGGCTAGCGGGGACCAAGAGACCCAGTACTTC.

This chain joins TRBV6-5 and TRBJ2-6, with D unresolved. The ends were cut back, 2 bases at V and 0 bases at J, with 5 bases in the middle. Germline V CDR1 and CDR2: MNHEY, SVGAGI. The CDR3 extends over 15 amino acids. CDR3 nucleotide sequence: TGTGCCAGCAGTTACAGGGCCTCTGGGGCCAACGTCCTGACTTTC. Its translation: CASSYRASGANVLTF.